This T cell receptor beta chain was profiled in a study of CD8+ T cells in alopecia areata. Study information: The drug, tofacitinib, lasted 6 to 18 months, followed by 6 months off drug.

Broader study findings: Sharing of TCRs across patients appeared less clear than in mice, possibly for HLA-related reasons. Numerous expanded lesional clones remained in scalp and blood during tofacitinib.

The germline V gene has CDR1 MNHNS and CDR2 SASEGT. The CDR3 extends over 13 amino acids. The V gene lost 5 bases and the J gene lost 4 bases, with 11 bases spanning the gap. Sample treatment: oral pan-JAK inhibitor, 5-10 mg twice daily. This clone came up once. Its antigen is not identified. Reverse transcription of extracted RNA yielded cDNA, which provided the sequencing template. Assay used: immunoSEQ multiplex PCR; TCRdb lists only in-frame clones, some missing. The table has around 200,000 clones, 50% to 75% seen once. The TCR was taken from a human donor with alopecia areata. The genes are TRBV6-1 and TRBJ1-2; D gene ambiguous. The sample in question was CD4+ T cells sorted from blood, obtained at week 4, from a patient treated with tofacitinib. The CDR3 nucleotides are TGTGCCAGCAGTTCCACGCGTGGCTATGGCTACACCTTC. Amino acid sequence: CASSSTRGYGYTF.